This T cell receptor beta chain stems from a study of identical twins. Study-level points and caveats: Because invariant MAIT and iNKT cells could be present, zero-insertion analyses could be partly confounded.

TCRdb re-analysed the 5' RACE reads in MiXCR, keeping a single row per CDR3 protein. The sample consists of about 690,000 distinct CDR3 sequences, roughly 6.2% of them appearing once. Between the trimmed V and J ends, which lost 5 bases and 0 bases, there was a span of 11 bases. The CDR3 consists of 16 residues. The table lists this clonotype with a few counts. Its antigen is not identified. J is TRBJ2-6 and V is TRBV12-3 or TRBV12-4, with unresolved D. The sample was naive T cells sorted from blood. The source of this sequence is a young man in good health. CDR3: CASSQLRPSGANVLTF. CDR3 nucleotides: TGTGCCAGCAGTCAACTCAGGCCCTCTGGGGCCAACGTCCTGACTTTC.